These 24 T cell receptor beta chains came from one sample sequenced in a study of technical replicates of blood from a few donors. TCRdb's table, derived via immunoSEQ multiplex PCR, lists solely in-frame clones and lacks some. The data show some 62,000 clones, around 87% seen once. Material: PBMCs. The receptors here all came from a human donor in good health. Some clones in this sample may be carry-over from other donors' samples.

This chain joins TRBV29-1 and TRBJ2-1; 7 nucleotides agree with TRBD2. V was clipped by 1 base and J by 6 bases; unmatched bases: 9. This CDR3 has 15 amino acids. From germline, CDR1 is SQVTM and CDR2 ANQGSEA. CDR3 loop: CSVEGLREFSNEQFF. CDR3 nucleotide sequence: TGCAGCGTTGAAGGCTTGCGGGAGTTTTCCAATGAGCAGTTCTTC.

The CDR3 protein is CAWSRRNEKLFF. The CDR3 nucleotides are TGTGCCTGGAGCCGGAGAAATGAAAAACTGTTTTTT. V and J are TRBV30 and TRBJ1-4; D uncertain. The CDR3 runs to 12 residues. CDR1 is GTSNPN and CDR2 is SVGIG in the germline V gene (reference sequence). Trimming pared 3 bases from V and 5 bases from J, leaving 7 bases between.

The rearrangement links TRBV12-5 to TRBJ1-2; 9 bases match TRBD1. In germline, CDR1 is LGHNT, CDR2 FRNRAP. With 2 bases clipped from V and 3 bases from J, the junction kept 7 bases outside the gene matches. The CDR3 runs to 16 residues. The CDR3 here is CASGLPRTGEDYGYTF. The CDR3 bases are TGTGCTAGTGGTTTGCCAAGGACAGGGGAAGACTATGGCTACACCTTC.

The chain uses TRBV15 and TRBJ2-5; TRBD2 matches at 7 bases. V lost 2 bases, J lost 5 bases, and 11 bases stayed unmatched. CDR1 and CDR2 (germline): LNHNV, YYDKDF (reference sequence). CDR3 length: 16 residues. Here the CDR3 reads CATSRWEGRTYETQYF. CDR3 sequence (DNA): TGTGCCACCAGCAGATGGGAGGGAAGGACCTATGAGACCCAGTACTTC.

This clone was seen just once. This chain uses TRBV29-1 with TRBJ1-1, with D perhaps TRBD1 (5 bases). Trimming pared 3 bases from V and 6 bases from J, leaving 14 bases between. CDR1 SQVTM and CDR2 ANQGSEA come from the germline V gene. CDR3 length equals 13 residues. For the CDR3, the DNA is TGCAGCGTTGATTTTGGGGCGGGGGCTGAAGCTTTCTTT. Translation: CSVDFGAGAEAFF.

The chain couples TRBV9 to TRBJ1-1; weak D call: TRBD1 (5 bases). The CDR3 consists of 12 residues. Germline V gene lookup returns CDR1 SGDLS and CDR2 YYNGEE. V was cut by 7 bases and J by 4 bases, with 11 bases left in between. The CDR3 is CASGEGSTEAFF. The CDR3 DNA is TGTGCCAGCGGGGAGGGGAGCACTGAAGCTTTCTTT.

The V call is TRBV11-3, the J call TRBJ2-7, with 9 bases identical to TRBD1. The CDR3 spans 14 residues. The germline V gene has CDR1 SGHNT and CDR2 YENEEA. J gave up 2 bases and V 5 bases, and 4 bases lay outside the gene matches. Written as DNA, the CDR3 is TGTGCCAGCAGCGCCCGGGACAGGGCCTACGAGCAGTACTTC. Its translation is CASSARDRAYEQYF.

This clone was counted only a few times. The gene calls are TRBV7-9 and TRBJ1-2; 10 bases are shared with TRBD1. The CDR3 loop spans 14 amino acids. Trimming removed 3 bases from V and 10 bases from J; junction bases left unmatched: 8. CDR1 is SEHNR and CDR2 is FQNEAQ in the germline V gene (reference sequence). The CDR3 coding sequence is TGTGCCAGCAGCTTGGGACAGGGGTTTAAGGACTACACCTTC. Translated, it gives CASSLGQGFKDYTF.

This chain connects TRBV7-6 to TRBJ1-2, with TRBD1 matching over 12 bases. Germline V gene sequence: CDR1 SGHVS, CDR2 FNYEAQ. The V gene end was trimmed by 1 base and the J gene end by 7 bases; junction bases not matched to a gene: 7. This CDR3 has 16 residues. The CDR3 spells CASSLGPGTGGGGYTF. The CDR3 DNA follows: TGTGCCAGCAGCTTAGGGCCCGGGACAGGGGGCGGTGGCTACACCTTC.

This chain links TRBV4-2 with TRBJ2-7; 8 bases are shared with TRBD2. The CDR3 contains 14 residues. Germline V gene sequence: CDR1 LGHNA, CDR2 YNFKEQ. The V gene end was trimmed by 4 bases and the J gene end by 6 bases; junction bases not matched to a gene: 8. CDR3 residues: CASSPSGGLGEQYF. CDR3 nucleotides: TGTGCCAGCAGCCCCTCGGGGGGGCTTGGCGAGCAGTACTTC.

The chain has TRBV20-1 and TRBJ2-7, with 10 bases aligning to TRBD1. CDR1 is DFQATT and CDR2 is SNEGSKA in the germline V gene (reference sequence). Trimming at V came to 3 bases and at J to 8 bases, leaving 1 base not matched to a gene. The CDR3 sequence is 11 residues long. The CDR3, as DNA: TGCAGTGCTAGGGGACAGGGGAAGCAGTACTTC. Its translation is CSARGQGKQYF.

The genes are TRBV7-7 and TRBJ2-3; D possibly corresponds to TRBD2 (6 bases). With 6 bases removed from V and 0 bases from J, the gap between germline ends came to 13 bases. CDR1 is SSHAT and CDR2 is FNYEAQ in the germline V gene (reference sequence). The CDR3 totals 15 residues. The CDR3 loop reads CASSLGSGSTDTQYF. The CDR3 nucleotides are TGTGCCAGCAGTCTTGGTAGCGGTAGCACAGATACGCAGTATTTT.

V usage is TRBV5-8 and J usage is TRBJ1-4; D is perhaps TRBD1 (5 bases). Trimming cost V 2 bases and J 4 bases, with 12 bases left between them. Germline V gene sequence: CDR1 SGHTS, CDR2 YDEGEE. The CDR3 has 15 residues. In DNA form, the CDR3 reads TGTGCCAGCAGCTTTTTGGGAAGGGGTAATGAAAAACTGTTTTTT. Residues: CASSFLGRGNEKLFF.

V usage is TRBV21-1 and J usage is TRBJ2-5; the DNA was not compared with TRBD2, the D call given in the table. TRBV21-1 counts as a pseudogene. This CDR3 region has 14 residues. The DNA of the CDR3 is TGTGCCAGCACCGCGTGCCGGGGGAGAGAGACCCAGTACTTC. The encoded protein is CASTACRGRETQYF.

The V and J genes are TRBV6-1 and TRBJ2-3; D might be TRBD2 (6 bases). In germline, CDR1 is MNHNS, CDR2 SASEGT. V dropped 4 bases and J dropped 3 bases, with 17 bases sitting between them. The CDR3 length is 16 residues. The DNA for the CDR3 is TGTGCCAGCAGTGCCGGTGGGTCAGGGAGGACAGATACGCAGTATTTT. Translation: CASSAGGSGRTDTQYF.

V gene TRBV19 combines with J gene TRBJ1-5; D is unresolved. The CDR3 spans 16 residues. Germline values: CDR1 LNHDA, CDR2 SQIVND (reference sequence). V was pared by 0 bases and J by 2 bases, with 11 bases between. Written as DNA, the CDR3 is TGTGCCAGTAGTATAGATTTCGGGGTCGGCAATCAGCCCCAGCATTTT. This encodes CASSIDFGVGNQPQHF.

V gene TRBV5-8 combines with J gene TRBJ1-5, with D hard to call. Germline V gene lookup returns CDR1 SGHTS and CDR2 YDEGEE. Trimming took off 4 bases at V and 4 bases at J, with 6 bases between the two ends. The CDR3 is 12 residues long. The CDR3 DNA sequence: TGTGCCAGCAGCCTGTTTAATCAGCCCCAGCATTTT. Its translation: CASSLFNQPQHF.

The chain employs TRBV2 and TRBJ1-5; 10 nucleotides agree with TRBD1. Germline V gene data show CDR1 as SNHLY and CDR2 as FYNNEI. J gave up 4 bases and V 3 bases, and 3 bases lay outside the gene matches. The CDR3 consists of 15 residues. CDR3 amino acids: CASSERQGANQPQHF. The CDR3 DNA follows: TGTGCCAGCAGTGAGAGACAGGGGGCAAATCAGCCCCAGCATTTT. Based on the CDR3 plus reference TRBV2 and TRBJ1-5, the full variable domain is EPEVTQTPSHQVTQMGQEVILRCVPISNHLYFYWYRQILGQKVEFLVSFYNNEISEKSEIFDDQFSVERPDGSNFTLKIRSTKLEDSAMYFCASSERQGANQPQHFGDGTRLSIL.

The chain couples TRBV7-9 to TRBJ2-3; 10 nucleotides line up with TRBD1. Looked up from germline, CDR1 is SEHNR and CDR2 is FQNEAQ (reference sequence). The trim removed 4 bases at V and 6 bases at J, leaving 7 bases unmatched. There are 15 residues in the CDR3. The CDR3 sequence is CASSSDRGPYDTQYF. The CDR3 DNA reads as TGTGCCAGCAGCTCCGACAGGGGGCCGTACGATACGCAGTATTTT.

The chain joins TRBV7-8 to TRBJ2-1, with TRBD2 matching 8 bases. The CDR3 is 16 residues long. V gave up 0 bases and J gave up 7 bases; unmatched junction bases: 8. Germline CDR1 reads SGHVS; CDR2 reads FQNEAQ. The CDR3 is CASSLASGGLWNEQFF. The CDR3 DNA is TGTGCCAGCAGCTTAGCCAGCGGGGGCCTTTGGAATGAGCAGTTCTTC.

In its sample, this clone was seen a few times. The chain employs TRBV6-5 and TRBJ1-1, with D hard to call. The length of the CDR3 is 14 residues. The ends were cut back, 5 bases at V and 0 bases at J, with 10 bases in the middle. Germline values: CDR1 MNHEY, CDR2 SVGAGI. The CDR3 nucleotides read TGTGCCAGCAGTCCGAGATCGGTGAACACTGAAGCTTTCTTT. Translating gives CASSPRSVNTEAFF.

The chain employs TRBV25-1 and TRBJ1-5; TRBD1 might be the D (6 bases). CDR3 length: 18 residues. The germline V and J ends were trimmed by 8 bases and 6 bases, with 29 bases remaining between them. The germline V gene has CDR1 MGHDK and CDR2 SYGVNS. The CDR3 DNA follows: TGTGCCAGCGGGTGGTGGGCTAGGGGGGGGTTCGGCAGTCAGCCCCAGCATTTT. Its protein is CASGWWARGGFGSQPQHF.

The sample holds a few counts of this clone. This chain links TRBV4-1 with TRBJ1-5; D uncertain. From germline, CDR1 is MGHRA and CDR2 YSYEKL. The germline V and J ends were trimmed by 0 bases and 7 bases, with 7 bases remaining between them. The CDR3 is 13 amino acids. CDR3 protein: CASSQDLRQPQHF. Written as DNA, the CDR3 is TGCGCCAGCAGCCAAGATCTGAGGCAGCCCCAGCATTTT.

The genes are TRBV21-1 and TRBJ2-3; the table's D call, TRBD2, was not checked against the DNA. TRBV21-1 is recorded as a pseudogene. The CDR3 length is 17 residues. CDR3 sequence: CASSKISLAGERDTQYF. The CDR3 DNA sequence: TGTGCCAGCAGCAAAATATCCCTAGCGGGAGAAAGGGATACGCAGTATTTT.